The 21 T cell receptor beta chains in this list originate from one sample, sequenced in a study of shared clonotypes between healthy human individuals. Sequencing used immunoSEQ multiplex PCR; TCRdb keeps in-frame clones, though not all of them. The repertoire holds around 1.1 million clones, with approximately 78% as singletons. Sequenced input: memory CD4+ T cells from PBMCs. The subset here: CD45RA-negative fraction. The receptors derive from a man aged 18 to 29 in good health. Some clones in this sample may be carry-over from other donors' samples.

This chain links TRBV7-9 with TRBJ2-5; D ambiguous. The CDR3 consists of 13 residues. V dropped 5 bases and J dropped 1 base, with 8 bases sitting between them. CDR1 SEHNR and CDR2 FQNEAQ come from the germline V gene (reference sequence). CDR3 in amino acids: CASSAQVQETQYF. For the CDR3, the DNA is TGTGCCAGCAGCGCACAAGTCCAAGAGACCCAGTACTTC.

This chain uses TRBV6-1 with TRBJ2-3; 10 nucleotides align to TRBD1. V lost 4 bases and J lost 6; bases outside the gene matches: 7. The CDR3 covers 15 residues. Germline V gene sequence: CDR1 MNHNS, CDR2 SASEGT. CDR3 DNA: TGTGCCAGCAGTGGTAGACAGGGGGCTCTCGATACGCAGTATTTT. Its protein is CASSGRQGALDTQYF.

DNA for the CDR3: TGTGCCAGCAGCCAAGGGTGGTTAGCGGGATACGAGCAGTACTTC. This codes for CASSQGWLAGYEQYF. V gene TRBV4-2 combines with J gene TRBJ2-7; 8 nucleotides match TRBD2. V trimming: 1 base; J trimming: 4 bases; junction bases outside the gene matches: 6. Germline V gene lookup returns CDR1 LGHNA and CDR2 YNFKEQ. This CDR3 comprises 15 residues.

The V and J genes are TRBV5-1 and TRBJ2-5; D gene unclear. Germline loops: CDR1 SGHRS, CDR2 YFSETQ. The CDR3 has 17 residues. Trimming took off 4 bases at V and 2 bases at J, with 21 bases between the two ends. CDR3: CASSLPGQPRVQETQYF. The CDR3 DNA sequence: TGCGCCAGCAGCCTACCGGGCCAACCTAGGGTTCAAGAGACCCAGTACTTC.

CDR3 DNA: TGTGCCAGCACCATTATTGGAGCCTATGGCTACACCTTC. Translated, it gives CASTIIGAYGYTF. The genes are TRBV6-6 and TRBJ1-2; D uncertain. V was cut by 7 bases and J by 4 bases, with 13 bases left in between. Per germline, CDR1 MNHNY and CDR2 SVGAGI (reference sequence). The CDR3 sequence is 13 residues long.

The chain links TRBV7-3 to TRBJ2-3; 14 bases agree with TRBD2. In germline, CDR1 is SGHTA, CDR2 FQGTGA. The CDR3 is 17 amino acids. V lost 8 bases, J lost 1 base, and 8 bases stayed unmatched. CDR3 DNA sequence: TGTGCCAGCGGCCCGGGACTAGCGGGAGACGGCACAGATACGCAGTATTTT. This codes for CASGPGLAGDGTDTQYF.

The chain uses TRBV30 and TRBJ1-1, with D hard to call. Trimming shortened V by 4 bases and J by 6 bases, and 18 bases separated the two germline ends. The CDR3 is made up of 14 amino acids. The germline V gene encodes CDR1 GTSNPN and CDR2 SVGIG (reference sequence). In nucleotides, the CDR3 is TGTGCCTGGATCAGCGGTCTCGGTTCCCCTGAAGCTTTCTTT. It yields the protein CAWISGLGSPEAFF.

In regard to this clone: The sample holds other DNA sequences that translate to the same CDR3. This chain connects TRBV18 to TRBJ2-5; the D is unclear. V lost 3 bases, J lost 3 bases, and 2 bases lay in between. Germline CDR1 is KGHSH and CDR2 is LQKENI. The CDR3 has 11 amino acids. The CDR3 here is CASSPEETQYF. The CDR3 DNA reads TGTGCCAGCTCACCGGAAGAGACCCAGTACTTC.

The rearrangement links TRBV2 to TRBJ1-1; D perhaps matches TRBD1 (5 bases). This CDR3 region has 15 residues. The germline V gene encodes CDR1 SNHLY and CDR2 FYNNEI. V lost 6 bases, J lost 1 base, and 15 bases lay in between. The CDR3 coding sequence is TGTGCCAGCAGAAGCTCAATCGGGGCGAACACTGAAGCTTTCTTT. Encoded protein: CASRSSIGANTEAFF.

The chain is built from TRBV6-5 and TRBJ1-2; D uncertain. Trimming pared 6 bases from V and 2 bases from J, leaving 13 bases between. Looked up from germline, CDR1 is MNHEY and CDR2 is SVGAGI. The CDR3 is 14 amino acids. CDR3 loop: CASRTPGLNYGYTF. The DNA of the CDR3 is TGTGCCAGCAGAACCCCCGGCCTCAACTATGGCTACACCTTC.

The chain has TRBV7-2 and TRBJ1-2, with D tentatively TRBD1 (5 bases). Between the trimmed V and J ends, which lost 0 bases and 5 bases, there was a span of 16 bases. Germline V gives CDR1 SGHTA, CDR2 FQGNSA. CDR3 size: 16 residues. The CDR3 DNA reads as TGTGCCAGCAGCTTAGCGTTTTTACGGGGCCCATATGGCTACACCTTC. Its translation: CASSLAFLRGPYGYTF.

DNA of the CDR3: TGCGCCAGCAGCTACGGACTAGCGGGAAGGGTGGATACGCAGTATTTT. Translation: CASSYGLAGRVDTQYF. The V call is TRBV5-1, the J call TRBJ2-3; 12 bases fit TRBD2. Germline V CDR1 and CDR2: SGHRS, YFSETQ. With 3 bases clipped from V and 6 bases from J, the junction kept 8 bases outside the gene matches. The CDR3 spans 16 residues.

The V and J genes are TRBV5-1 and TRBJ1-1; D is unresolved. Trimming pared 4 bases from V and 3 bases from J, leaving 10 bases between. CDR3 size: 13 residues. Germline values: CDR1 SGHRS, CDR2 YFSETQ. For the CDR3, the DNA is TGCGCCAGCAGCCGGGGAAGGGACACTGAAGCTTTCTTT. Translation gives CASSRGRDTEAFF.

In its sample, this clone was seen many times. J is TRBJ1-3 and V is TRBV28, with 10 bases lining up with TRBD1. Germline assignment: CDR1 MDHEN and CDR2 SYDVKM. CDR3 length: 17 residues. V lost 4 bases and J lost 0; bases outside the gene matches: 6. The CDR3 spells CASSSRGQGSSGNTIYF. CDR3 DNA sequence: TGTGCCAGCAGTTCCCGGGGACAGGGGAGCTCTGGAAACACCATATATTTT.

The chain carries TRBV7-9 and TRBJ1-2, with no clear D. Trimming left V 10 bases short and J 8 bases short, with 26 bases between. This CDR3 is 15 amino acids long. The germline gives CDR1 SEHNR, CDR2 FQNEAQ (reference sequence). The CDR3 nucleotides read TGTGCCACCCCGACTCGGAAAGATGGTATCGGAGGCTACACCTTC. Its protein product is CATPTRKDGIGGYTF. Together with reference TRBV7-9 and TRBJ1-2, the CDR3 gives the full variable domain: DTGVSQNPRHKITKRGQNVTFRCDPISEHNRLYWYRQTLGQGPEFLTYFQNEAQLEKSRLLSDRFSAERPKGSFSTLEIQRTEQGDSAMYLCATPTRKDGIGGYTFGSGTRLTVV.

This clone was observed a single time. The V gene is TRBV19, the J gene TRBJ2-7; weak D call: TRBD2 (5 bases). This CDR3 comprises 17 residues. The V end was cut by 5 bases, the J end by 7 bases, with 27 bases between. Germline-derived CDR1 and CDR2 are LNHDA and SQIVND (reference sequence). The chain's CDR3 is CASSDIRGGLVRGEQYF. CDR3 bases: TGTGCCAGTAGTGACATCAGAGGCGGACTGGTTCGAGGGGAGCAGTACTTC.

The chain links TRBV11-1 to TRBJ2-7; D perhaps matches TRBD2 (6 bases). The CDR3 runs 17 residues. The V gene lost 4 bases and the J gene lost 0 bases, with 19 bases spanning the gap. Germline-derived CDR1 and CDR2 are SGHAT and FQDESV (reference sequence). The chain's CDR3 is CASSYPRESASSYEQYF. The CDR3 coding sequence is TGTGCCAGCAGCTACCCCCGGGAGAGCGCTAGCTCCTACGAGCAGTACTTC.

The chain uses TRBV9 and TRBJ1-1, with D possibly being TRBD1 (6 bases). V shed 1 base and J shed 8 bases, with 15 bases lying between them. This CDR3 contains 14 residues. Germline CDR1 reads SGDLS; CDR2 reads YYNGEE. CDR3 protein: CASSVSPRTDEAFF. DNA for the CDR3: TGTGCCAGCAGCGTATCCCCCCGGACAGACGAAGCTTTCTTT.

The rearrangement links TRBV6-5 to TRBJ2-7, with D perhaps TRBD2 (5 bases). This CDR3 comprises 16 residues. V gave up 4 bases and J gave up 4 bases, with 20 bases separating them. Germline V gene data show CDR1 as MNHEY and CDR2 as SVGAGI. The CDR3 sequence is CASSSRPPGLVYEQYF. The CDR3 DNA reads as TGTGCCAGCAGTTCCCGCCCCCCGGGGTTGGTATACGAGCAGTACTTC.

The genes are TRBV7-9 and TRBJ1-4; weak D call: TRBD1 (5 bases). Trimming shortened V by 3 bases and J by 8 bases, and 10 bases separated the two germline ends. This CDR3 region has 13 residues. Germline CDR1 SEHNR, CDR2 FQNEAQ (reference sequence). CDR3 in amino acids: CASSFAEGEKLFF. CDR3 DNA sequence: TGTGCCAGCAGCTTCGCCGAGGGGGAAAAACTGTTTTTT.

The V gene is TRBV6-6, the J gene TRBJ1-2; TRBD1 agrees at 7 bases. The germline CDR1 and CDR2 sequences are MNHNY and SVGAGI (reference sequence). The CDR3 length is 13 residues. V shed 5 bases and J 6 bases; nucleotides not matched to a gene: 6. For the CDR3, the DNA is TGTGCCAGCAGTCCACAGGGGTATGATGGCTACACCTTC. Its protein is CASSPQGYDGYTF.